A selection of T cell receptor beta chains follows, all from one sample in a study of blood T cell repertoires in COVID-19. Sequenced by immunoSEQ multiplex PCR; TCRdb stores in-frame clones only, minus some. The sample lists some 260,000 clones, 88% occurring once. The sequencing input was peripheral blood. These receptors originate from a woman aged 70-85 years with COVID-19, enrolled during active disease. CDR3s include the opening cysteine and the closing phenylalanine or tryptophan. D genes are given only for firm matches.

j_call d_call v_call cdr3_nt cdr3_aa
TRBJ2-2 TRBD1 TRBV29-1 TGCAGCGGGAAACCAGGGGGTCGATCGAACACCGGGGAGCTGTTTTTT CSGKPGGRSNTGELFF
TRBJ2-7 . TRBV6-2/TRBV6-3 TGTGCCAGCAGTTACGGGCTGACTCATCGGGAATACGAGCAGTACTTC CASSYGLTHREYEQYF
TRBJ2-1 . TRBV30 TGTGCCTGGAGAGGGAGCTCCTACAATGAGCAGTTCTTC CAWRGSSYNEQFF
TRBJ1-1 . TRBV5-5 TGTGCCAGCAGCTTGTCGGGCTGGGAGTATTTCTTT CASSLSGWEYFF
TRBJ2-7 . TRBV28 TGTGCCAGCAGTTCGACTCCCCCCAACTACGAGCAGTACTTC CASSSTPPNYEQYF
TRBJ1-2 TRBD1 TRBV7-8 TGTGCCAGCAGCCGTGACAGGGTGAATGGCTACACCTTC CASSRDRVNGYTF
TRBJ1-4 TRBD1 TRBV14 TGTGCCAGCAGCCAAGGAGGGACAGGGAATGAAAAACTGTTTTTT CASSQGGTGNEKLFF
TRBJ1-2 TRBD1 TRBV6-5 TGTGCCAGCAGCCTACAGGGGGCGAGTCGCGGCTACACCTTC CASSLQGASRGYTF
TRBJ1-6 TRBD1 TRBV5-1 TGCGCCAGCAGCCCGGGACAGGATAATTCACCCCTCCACTTT CASSPGQDNSPLHF
TRBJ2-1 . TRBV28 TGTGCCAGCAGCATCTGGGGGGTACCTTCCTACAATGAGCAGTTCTTC CASSIWGVPSYNEQFF